The present entry profiles one T cell receptor beta chain with its context. Its antigen is as yet unknown. The data originate from a study of T cell repertoires in cytomegalovirus infection. V lost 5 bases to trimming and J lost 5 bases; unmatched junction nucleotides: 6. Germline V gene lookup returns CDR1 SEHNR and CDR2 FQNEAQ (reference sequence). The CDR3 runs to 15 residues. TCRdb re-derived calls from the reads in MiXCR, one entry per CDR3 protein. The sample gives roughly 34,000 distinct CDR3 sequences, around half of which show up once; 75% to 95% is in the top ten. Study observations and caveats: Accumulated public TCR beta family frequency recognized individuals carrying CMV together with the relevant HLA. Ex vivo responses were dominated by HLA-C-restricted CMV-specific TCR beta clonotypes.

The sample consisted of CD8+ T cells from cultured PBMCs, taken from culture after CMV antigen stimulation. This clonotype was sampled from a human donor in good health (CMV status not recorded). Some clones in this sample may be carry-over from other donors' samples. The chain is built from TRBV7-9 and TRBJ2-1; 10 bases fit TRBD2. CDR3 protein: CASSPRTSGHNEQFF. CDR3 DNA sequence: TGTGCCAGCAGCCCTCGGACTAGCGGCCACAATGAGCAGTTCTTC.